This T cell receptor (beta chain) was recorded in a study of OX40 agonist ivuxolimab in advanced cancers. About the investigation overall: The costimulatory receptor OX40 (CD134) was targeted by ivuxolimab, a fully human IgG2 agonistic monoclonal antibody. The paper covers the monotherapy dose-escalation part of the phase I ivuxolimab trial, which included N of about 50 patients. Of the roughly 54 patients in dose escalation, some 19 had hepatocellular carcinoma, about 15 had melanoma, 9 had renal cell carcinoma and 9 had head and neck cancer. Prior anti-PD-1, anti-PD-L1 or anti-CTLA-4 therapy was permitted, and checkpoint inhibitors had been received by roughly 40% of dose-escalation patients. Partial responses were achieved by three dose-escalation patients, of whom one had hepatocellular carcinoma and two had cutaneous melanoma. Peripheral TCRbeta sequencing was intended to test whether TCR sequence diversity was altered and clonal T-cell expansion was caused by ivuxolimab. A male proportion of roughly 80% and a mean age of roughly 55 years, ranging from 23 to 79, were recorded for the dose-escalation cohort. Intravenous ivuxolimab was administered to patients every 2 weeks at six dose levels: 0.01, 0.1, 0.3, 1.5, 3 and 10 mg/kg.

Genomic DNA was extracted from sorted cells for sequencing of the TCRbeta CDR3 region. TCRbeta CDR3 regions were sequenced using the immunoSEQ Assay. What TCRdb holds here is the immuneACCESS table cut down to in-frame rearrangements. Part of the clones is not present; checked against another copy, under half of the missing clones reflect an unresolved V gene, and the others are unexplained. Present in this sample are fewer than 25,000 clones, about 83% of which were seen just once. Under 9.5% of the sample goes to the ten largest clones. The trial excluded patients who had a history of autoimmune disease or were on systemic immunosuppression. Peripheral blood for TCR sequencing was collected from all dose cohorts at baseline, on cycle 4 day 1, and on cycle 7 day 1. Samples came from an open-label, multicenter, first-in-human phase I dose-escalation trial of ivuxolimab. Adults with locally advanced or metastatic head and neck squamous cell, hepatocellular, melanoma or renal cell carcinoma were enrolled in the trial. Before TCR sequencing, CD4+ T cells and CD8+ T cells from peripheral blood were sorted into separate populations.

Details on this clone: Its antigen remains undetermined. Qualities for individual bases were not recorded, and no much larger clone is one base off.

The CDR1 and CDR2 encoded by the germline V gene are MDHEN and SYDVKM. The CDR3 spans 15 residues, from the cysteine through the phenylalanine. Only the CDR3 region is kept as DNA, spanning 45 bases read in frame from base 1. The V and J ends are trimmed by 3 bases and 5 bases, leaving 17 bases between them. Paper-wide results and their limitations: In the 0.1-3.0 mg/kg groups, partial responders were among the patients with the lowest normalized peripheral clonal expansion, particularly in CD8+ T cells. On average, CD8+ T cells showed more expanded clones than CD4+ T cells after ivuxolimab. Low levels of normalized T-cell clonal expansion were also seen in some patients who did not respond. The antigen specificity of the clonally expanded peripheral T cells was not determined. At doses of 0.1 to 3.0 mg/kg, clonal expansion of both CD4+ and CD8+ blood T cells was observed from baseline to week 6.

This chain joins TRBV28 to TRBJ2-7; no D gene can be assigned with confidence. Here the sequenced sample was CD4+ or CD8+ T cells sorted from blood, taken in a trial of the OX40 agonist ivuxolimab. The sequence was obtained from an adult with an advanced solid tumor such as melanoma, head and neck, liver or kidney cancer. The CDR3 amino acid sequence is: CASSFSGHGLDEQYF. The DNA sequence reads TGTGCCAGCAGTTTTTCCGGGCACGGGTTGGACGAGCAGTACTTC.